Below, 10 T cell receptor beta chains from the same sample are listed, as sequenced in a study of cytomegalovirus exposure and HLA in healthy donors. 13 Jbeta primers and 60 Vbeta primers were used for the PCR. Assay used: immunoSEQ multiplex PCR; TCRdb lists only in-frame clones, some missing. In the table there are 120,000 or so clones, approximately 75% of which are singletons. Input material: PBMCs. These receptors originate from a woman aged 45-59 years in good health and CMV-seronegative.

On this clone: Mismatch with germline at one junction end may stem from a read error. The chain carries TRBV7-9 and TRBJ2-1, with no clear D. Germline-derived CDR1 and CDR2 are SEHNR and FQNEAQ (reference sequence). The CDR3 totals 13 residues. CDR3 sequence reads: CSSSIDTSNEQFF. CDR3 in DNA: TGTTCCAGCAGCATCGACACGTCCAATGAGCAGTTCTTC.

The V call is TRBV6-5, the J call TRBJ1-5; D is perhaps TRBD1 (5 bases). The V and J ends lost 1 base and 0 bases respectively, with 7 bases between them. CDR1 is MNHEY and CDR2 is SVGAGI in the germline V gene. This CDR3 spans 15 amino acids. CDR3 sequence: CASSYLDSSNQPQHF. In DNA form, the CDR3 reads TGTGCCAGCAGTTACTTAGACAGTAGCAATCAGCCCCAGCATTTT.

The V call is TRBV10-3, the J call TRBJ1-2; 10 nucleotides align to TRBD1. CDR1 is ENHRY and CDR2 is SYGVKD in the germline V gene. J lost 2 bases, V lost 2 bases, and 2 bases had no gene match. The CDR3 sequence is 15 residues long. This CDR3 reads CAISEATGGNYGYTF. CDR3 nucleotide sequence: TGTGCCATCAGTGAGGCGACAGGGGGCAACTATGGCTACACCTTC.

The chain links TRBV7-2 to TRBJ2-6, with D hard to call. With 5 bases removed from V and 2 bases from J, the gap between germline ends came to 13 bases. The CDR3 totals 16 residues. The germline V gene encodes CDR1 SGHTA and CDR2 FQGNSA. Here the CDR3 DNA reads TGTGCCAGCAGCCTCAACAGTGTAGCTGGGGCCAACGTCCTGACTTTC. This translates into CASSLNSVAGANVLTF.

The V gene is TRBV7-2, the J gene TRBJ2-7; 10 nucleotides match TRBD1. V was clipped by 2 bases and J by 2 bases; unmatched bases: 3. The germline V gene encodes CDR1 SGHTA and CDR2 FQGNSA. The CDR3 runs to 15 residues. The chain's CDR3 is CASSLFGTGAYEQYF. The CDR3 coding sequence is TGTGCCAGCAGCTTATTTGGGACAGGGGCCTACGAGCAGTACTTC.

The V call is TRBV28, the J call TRBJ1-2, with 10 positions matching TRBD1. The CDR3 loop spans 14 amino acids. CDR1 and CDR2 from the germline V gene are MDHEN and SYDVKM. Trimming cost V 6 bases and J 8 bases; bases outside gene matches: 9. The CDR3 protein is CASSPLGQGLGYTF. The CDR3 DNA reads TGTGCCAGCAGCCCCCTGGGACAGGGGCTCGGCTACACCTTC.

This chain uses TRBV4-3 with TRBJ2-1, with 9 bases fitting TRBD1. CDR3 size: 16 residues. Unmatched junction bases numbered 5, after V lost 2 bases and J lost 3 bases. CDR1 is LGHNA and CDR2 is YSLEER in the germline V gene. DNA of the CDR3: TGCGCCAGCAGCCAAATCTCGGGACAGGGCTACAATGAGCAGTTCTTC. Amino acids: CASSQISGQGYNEQFF.

This clone occurred a few times. V and J are TRBV7-2 and TRBJ2-1, with TRBD2 identical over 11 bases. This CDR3 comprises 16 residues. V shed 5 bases, J shed 7 bases, and the junction held 10 bases outside the gene matches. Germline V gene sequence: CDR1 SGHTA, CDR2 FQGNSA. Written as DNA, the CDR3 is TGTGCCAGCAGCCAGTTAGCGGGAGGGAGTGGTAATGAGCAGTTCTTC. Translation gives CASSQLAGGSGNEQFF.

The chain has TRBV5-1 and TRBJ1-4; the D gene is possibly TRBD1 (5 bases). The CDR3 extends over 15 amino acids. The V gene's germline CDR1 is SGHRS and CDR2 YFSETQ. V lost 4 bases and J lost 4, with 14 bases in between. The CDR3 spells CASSIGRQGNEKLFF. CDR3 DNA: TGCGCCAGCAGCATTGGGCGTCAGGGTAATGAAAAACTGTTTTTT. Full variable domain (remainder filled in from reference TRBV5-1 and TRBJ1-4): KAGVTQTPRYLIKTRGQQVTLSCSPISGHRSVSWYQQTPGQGLQFLFEYFSETQRNKGNFPGRFSGRQFSNSRSEMNVSTLELGDSALYLCASSIGRQGNEKLFFGSGTQLSVL.

This clone was found once. The chain uses TRBV5-5 and TRBJ2-1, with 14 nucleotides matching TRBD2. The CDR3 spans 15 residues. Unmatched junction bases numbered 0, after V lost 0 bases and J lost 7 bases. In germline, CDR1 is SGHKS, CDR2 YYEKEE (reference sequence). The CDR3: CASSLGTSGRNEQFF. CDR3 nucleotides: TGTGCCAGCAGCTTGGGGACTAGCGGGAGGAATGAGCAGTTCTTC.